These 6 T cell receptor beta chains were sequenced from one sample in a study of blood T cell repertoires in COVID-19 (dated by TCRdb to the early 2020s). Library creation used the immunoSEQ multiplex PCR assay. TCRdb's version of the immuneACCESS table is confined to in-frame rearrangements and falls short of the full clone set. An unresolved V gene accounts for under half of the shortfall where checked; the remainder is of unknown origin. Within this sample are approximately 280,000 clones, with roughly 88% of them counted one time only. More than 9.5% of the sample goes to the ten largest clones. Sequencing input: peripheral blood. The origin of the receptors is a woman in her seventies with acute or convalescent COVID-19.

The chain is built from TRBV6-4 and TRBJ1-2; D is unresolved. The CDR3 has 12 amino acids. The germline V gene encodes CDR1 MRHNA and CDR2 SNTAGT. The V end was cut by 4 bases, the J end by 4 bases, with 7 bases between. CDR3 sequence reads: CASSGSGYGYTF. The CDR3, as DNA: TGTGCCAGCAGTGGTTCGGGCTATGGCTACACCTTC.

The chain uses TRBV19 and TRBJ1-4; D unresolved. CDR1 LNHDA and CDR2 SQIVND come from the germline V gene (reference sequence). The germline V and J ends were trimmed by 6 bases and 8 bases, with 10 bases remaining between them. This CDR3 has 12 amino acids. CDR3 in amino acids: CASRLNGEKLFF. As DNA, the CDR3 is TGTGCCAGTAGACTGAACGGGGAAAAACTGTTTTTT.

The chain links TRBV11-2 to TRBJ2-1; 13 nucleotides match TRBD2. The CDR3 has 15 amino acids. Germline values: CDR1 SGHAT, CDR2 FQNNGV. V shed 4 bases, J shed 8 bases, and the junction held 5 bases outside the gene matches. CDR3 DNA: TGTGCCAGCAGCTCTACTAGCGGGGGGGCCTATGAGCAGTTCTTC. It yields the protein CASSSTSGGAYEQFF.

In this sample, this clone turned up once. The chain combines TRBV2 with TRBJ2-3, with TRBD2 matching 9 bases. Trimming cost V 10 bases and J 2 bases; bases outside gene matches: 7. Germline V CDR1 and CDR2: SNHLY, FYNNEI. CDR3 size: 14 residues. This CDR3 reads CATGTSLATDTQYF. The CDR3 DNA is TGTGCCACGGGGACTAGCTTAGCCACAGATACGCAGTATTTT. Complete variable domain (other parts from reference TRBV2 and TRBJ2-3): EPEVTQTPSHQVTQMGQEVILRCVPISNHLYFYWYRQILGQKVEFLVSFYNNEISEKSEIFDDQFSVERPDGSNFTLKIRSTKLEDSAMYFCATGTSLATDTQYFGPGTRLTVL.

The V gene is TRBV23-1, the J gene TRBJ2-2, with 13 bases aligning to TRBD2. TRBV23-1 counts as an open reading frame of uncertain function. The CDR3 sequence is 19 residues long. With 0 bases clipped from V and 4 bases from J, the junction kept 8 bases outside the gene matches. The CDR3 region is CASSQSPGLAGEGTGELFF. CDR3 bases: TGCGCCAGCAGTCAATCACCAGGACTAGCGGGGGAGGGCACCGGGGAGCTGTTTTTT.

This chain joins TRBV5-1 and TRBJ2-5, with 9 bases aligning to TRBD2. Germline CDR1 SGHRS, CDR2 YFSETQ. This CDR3 is 13 amino acids long. V dropped 8 bases and J dropped 4; count of bases not matched to a gene: 6. The CDR3 loop is CASTAGGRETQYF. The CDR3 coding sequence is TGCGCCAGTACCGCGGGGGGGCGAGAGACCCAGTACTTC.